What follows describes a single TCR beta chain. The data were taken from a study of blood T cell repertoires in COVID-19. Study background: Sample material is recorded as cDNA or gDNA derived from T cells, B-cell-depleted T cells, or PBMCs.

Assay used: immunoSEQ multiplex PCR; TCRdb lists only in-frame clones, some missing. The table includes about 80,000 clones, about 85% detected once. Sequencing was done on a sample of peripheral blood. This sequence was found in a human donor in a cohort sampled during active COVID-19.

CDR3 sequence (DNA): TGTGCCAGCAGCCCTGGGGCTGAGGGCAATCAGCCCCAGCATTTT. It translates to CASSPGAEGNQPQHF. The chain employs TRBV7-6 and TRBJ1-5, with a weak D call TRBD1 (5 bases). The CDR3 spans 15 residues. The ends were cut back, 5 bases at V and 2 bases at J, with 13 bases in the middle. The germline V gene encodes CDR1 SGHVS and CDR2 FNYEAQ.